This record covers a single T cell receptor beta chain. Its antigen remains undetermined. Qualities for individual bases were not recorded, and no much larger clone is one base off. The data are from a study of blood T cell repertoires in COVID-19 (TCRdb year 2020). Context from the whole study: The collaborator samples originated in the United States, Italy and Spain and spanned the acute and convalescent phases of COVID-19. Nearly every sample came with metadata listing a de-identified subject ID, COVID-19 status, age in years and sex. Samples were obtained from the ongoing ImmuneRACE study (first 160 participants) and from 1,254 subjects provided by 6 global collaborators. Deeply sampled blood TCRbeta repertoires from subjects exposed to, actively infected with, or recovered from COVID-19 were included in the dataset. The prospective study material was composed of cDNA or gDNA derived from T cells, B-cell-depleted T cells, or PBMCs. The repertoires were made available in a free public database intended to serve as a resource for research on the immune response to SARS-CoV-2. Where available, HLA class I and class II types were obtained from metadata supplied by the sample provider rather than from assay-based typing. General conclusions and limits of the study: The amount of clinical and demographic metadata varied by source and participant and was provided uncurated.

The immunoSEQ Assay, a bias-controlled multiplex PCR, was used to amplify TCRbeta CDR3 regions from genomic DNA. In the source study's methods: Within the assay, amplification of reference gene primers was used to estimate how many nucleated cells each sample contained. To quantify the absolute abundance of each unique TCRbeta CDR3 rearrangement, sequence reads were collapsed and filtered. For each sample, productive Simpson clonality was calculated as the square root of Simpson's diversity index across productive rearrangements. The table comes from immuneACCESS by way of TCRdb, which keeps in-frame sequences with V and J called. Part of the clones is missing from these tables; in studies checked, under half for an unresolved V gene and the rest for unknown reasons. The V and J calls and the clone size are those of that table, but D and trimming were determined from the DNA. In this sample the table shows about 160,000 clones, 80% to 85% of which occur a single time. The ten biggest clones cover about 10% of the sample.

The trim is 7 bases for V and 1 base for J, with a gap of 10 bases between the germline ends. There are 13 amino acids in the CDR3, from cysteine to phenylalanine inclusive. Of all the DNA, just the CDR3 is kept, 39 bases in frame from base 1. CDR1 is given as MNHEY and CDR2 as SVGAGI, both from the germline V gene. Whole blood was collected in K2EDTA tubes by collaborating institutions according to the institutions' own protocols. For TCRbeta analysis, collaborators shipped samples as frozen whole blood, isolated PBMCs, or DNA extracted from either of those sample types. The sequenced sample consisted of peripheral blood. Recombination connected TRBV6-5 to TRBJ1-1; no confident D gene assignment can be made. The receptor comes from a woman older than 75 with active or convalescent COVID-19. The CDR3 amino acid sequence is: CASTNRGNTEAFF. The DNA sequence is given as TGTGCCAGCACGAATCGAGGGAACACTGAAGCTTTCTTT.